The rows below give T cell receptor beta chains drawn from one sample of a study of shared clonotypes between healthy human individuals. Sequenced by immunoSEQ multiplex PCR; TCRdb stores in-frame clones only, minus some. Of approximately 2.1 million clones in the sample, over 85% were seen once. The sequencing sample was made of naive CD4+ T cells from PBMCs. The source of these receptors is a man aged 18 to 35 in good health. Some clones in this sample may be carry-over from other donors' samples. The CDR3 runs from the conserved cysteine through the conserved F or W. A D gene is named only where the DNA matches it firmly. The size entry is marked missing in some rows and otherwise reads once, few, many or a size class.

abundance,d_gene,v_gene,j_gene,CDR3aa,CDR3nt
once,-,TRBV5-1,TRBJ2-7,CASSFTSSGYEQYF,TGCGCCAGCAGCTTTACCTCTTCGGGCTACGAGCAGTACTTC
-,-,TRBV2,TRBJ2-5,CASSDRGETQYF,TGTGCCAGCAGTGATCGAGGGGAGACCCAGTACTTC
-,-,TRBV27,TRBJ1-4,CASSLGDARGEKLFF,TGTGCCAGCAGTTTAGGGGACGCAAGAGGGGAAAAACTGTTTTTT
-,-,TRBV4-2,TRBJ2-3,CASSQGSSGHTDTQYF,TGTGCCAGCAGCCAAGGGTCCAGCGGTCACACAGATACGCAGTATTTT
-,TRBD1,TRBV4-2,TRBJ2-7,CASSQENRGYEQYF,TGTGCCAGCAGCCAAGAAAACAGGGGTTACGAGCAGTACTTC
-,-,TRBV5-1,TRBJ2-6,CASLEQANSGANVLTF,TGCGCCAGCTTGGAACAGGCGAACTCTGGGGCCAACGTCCTGACTTTC
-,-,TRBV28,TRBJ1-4,CASSLGSLGRSLFF,TGTGCCAGCAGTTTAGGGAGCCTCGGGCGGAGTCTGTTTTTT
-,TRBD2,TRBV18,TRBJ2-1,CASSRGLGDEQFF,TGTGCCAGCTCACGGGGACTAGGCGATGAGCAGTTCTTC
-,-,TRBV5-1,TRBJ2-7,CASSLNTGRYEQYF,TGCGCCAGCAGCTTGAATACAGGGAGGTACGAGCAGTACTTC
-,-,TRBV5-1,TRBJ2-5,CASSLDQGVETQYF,TGCGCCAGCAGCTTGGACCAGGGTGTGGAGACCCAGTACTTC
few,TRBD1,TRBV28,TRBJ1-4,CASSLGQSNEKLFF,TGTGCCAGCAGTTTGGGACAGAGTAATGAAAAACTGTTTTTT
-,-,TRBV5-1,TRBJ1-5,CASSLGQNDQPQHF,TGCGCCAGCAGCTTGGGACAGAACGATCAGCCCCAGCATTTT
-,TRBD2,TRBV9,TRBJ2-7,CASSSQSGTSGPSSYEQYF,TGTGCCAGCAGCTCACAATCCGGGACTAGCGGGCCCAGCTCCTACGAGCAGTACTTC
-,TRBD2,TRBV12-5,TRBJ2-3,CASGTSGRAGDTQYF,TGTGCTAGTGGCACTAGCGGGAGGGCCGGAGATACGCAGTATTTT
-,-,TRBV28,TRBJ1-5,CASSAVNQPQHF,TGTGCCAGCAGCGCCGTAAATCAGCCCCAGCATTTT
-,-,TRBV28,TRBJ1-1,CASSLVGNTEAFF,TGTGCCAGCAGTTTGGTGGGGAACACTGAAGCTTTCTTT
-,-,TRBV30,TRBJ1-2,CAWSWGYGYTF,TGTGCCTGGAGTTGGGGTTATGGCTACACCTTC
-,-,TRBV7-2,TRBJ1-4,CASSLVGGADEKLFF,TGTGCCAGCAGCTTAGTCGGCGGAGCGGATGAAAAACTGTTTTTT
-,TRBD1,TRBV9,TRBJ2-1,CASSVSGQSSYNEQFF,TGTGCCAGCAGCGTTTCGGGACAGAGCTCCTACAATGAGCAGTTCTTC
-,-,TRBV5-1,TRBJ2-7,CASSLDYEQYF,TGCGCCAGCAGCCTAGACTACGAGCAGTACTTC
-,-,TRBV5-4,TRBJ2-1,CASSPRSLYNEQFF,TGTGCCAGCAGCCCAAGAAGCCTCTACAATGAGCAGTTCTTC
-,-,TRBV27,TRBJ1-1,CASSFSGWDTEAFF,TGTGCCAGCAGTTTTTCAGGGTGGGACACTGAAGCTTTCTTT
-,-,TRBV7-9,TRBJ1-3,CASSVSGNTIYF,TGTGCCAGCAGCGTAAGTGGAAACACCATATATTTT